The 27 T cell receptor beta chains listed next were all sequenced from one sample in a study of Ad26.COV2.S vaccination and SARS-CoV-2 variants. This table comes from immunoSEQ multiplex PCR, and its TCRdb copy is limited to in-frame clones, with some not included. The table records some 420,000 clones, roughly 88% of them present only once. The treatment here: around 19 received Ad26.COV2.S at low or high dose, single or two shots; about 5 received placebo; per-sample allocation not given. The study sampled participants on day 63 after the first vaccine or placebo injection. This specimen was peripheral blood, taken in a trial of Ad26.COV2.S vaccine versus placebo. These receptors were taken from a person between 18 and 65 years old who received the Ad26.COV2.S COVID-19 vaccine or a placebo.

V usage is TRBV5-6 and J usage is TRBJ2-7; TRBD1 matches 8 bases. Trimming took 4 bases from V and 5 from J; bases not matched to a gene: 8. The germline gives CDR1 SGHDT, CDR2 YYEEEE. This CDR3 spans 14 amino acids. CDR3 residues: CASSPAGGVNEQYF. As DNA, the CDR3 is TGTGCCAGCAGCCCTGCAGGGGGCGTGAACGAGCAGTACTTC.

The rearrangement joins TRBV19 to TRBJ2-1, with 7 bases identical to TRBD1. Trimming cost V 4 bases and J 0 bases; bases outside gene matches: 12. CDR3 length equals 18 residues. Germline V gene data show CDR1 as LNHDA and CDR2 as SQIVND (reference sequence). The DNA for the CDR3 is TGTGCCAGTAGTAAATCCCGACAGGGACGGAGCTCCTACAATGAGCAGTTCTTC. It yields the protein CASSKSRQGRSSYNEQFF.

CDR3 DNA: TGTGCCAGCAGCGGGGGGGACCGGCAGCCCCAGCATTTT. This sequence encodes CASSGGDRQPQHF. The chain carries TRBV7-2 and TRBJ1-5; perhaps TRBD1 as D (5 bases). Looked up from germline, CDR1 is SGHTA and CDR2 is FQGNSA. With 5 bases removed from V and 7 bases from J, the gap between germline ends came to 12 bases. CDR3 size: 13 residues.

V is TRBV18 and J is TRBJ1-6, with 9 bases aligning to TRBD1. The CDR3 is 15 residues long. The germline CDR1 and CDR2 sequences are KGHSH and LQKENI. After removal of 6 bases from V and 7 bases from J, the junction contained 7 bases not matched to a gene. DNA of the CDR3: TGTGCCAGCTCCCCAACAGGGGGCGAAAATTCACCCCTCCACTTT. Translation gives CASSPTGGENSPLHF. The entire variable domain, with the rest obtained from reference TRBV18 and TRBJ1-6, is as follows: NAGVMQNPRHLVRRRGQEARLRCSPMKGHSHVYWYRQLPEEGLKFMVYLQKENIIDESGMPKERFSAEFPKEGPSILRIQQVVRGDSAAYFCASSPTGGENSPLHFGNGTRLTVT.

This sequence joins TRBV25-1 and TRBJ2-2; D gene unclear. CDR3 length: 13 amino acids. CDR1 is MGHDK and CDR2 is SYGVNS in the germline V gene. Trimming shortened V by 2 bases and J by 5 bases, and 6 bases separated the two germline ends. CDR3 DNA: TGTGCCAGCAGTGAACGTGTAACCGGGGAGCTGTTTTTT. This translates into CASSERVTGELFF.

This clone was detected only once. The chain carries TRBV5-5 and TRBJ2-5; no reliable D call. CDR3 length equals 12 residues. V was clipped by 0 bases and J by 4 bases, with 4 bases between them. Germline V lookup: CDR1 SGHKS, CDR2 YYEKEE (reference sequence). CDR3 protein: CASSLEGETQYF. Written as DNA, the CDR3 is TGTGCCAGCAGCTTGGAGGGAGAGACCCAGTACTTC.

The chain uses TRBV28 and TRBJ2-7; 9 positions match TRBD2. This CDR3 has 20 residues. Unmatched junction bases numbered 28, after V lost 5 bases and J lost 8 bases. The germline V gene has CDR1 MDHEN and CDR2 SYDVKM. The CDR3 coding sequence is TGTGCCAGCAGTCTCCCTGGGGTCTCGGTAGCGGGGGCCTCCGTTGGGCAGCAGTACTTC. This translates into CASSLPGVSVAGASVGQQYF.

This clone was observed a few times. The rearrangement uses TRBV18 and TRBJ1-1; maybe TRBD1 (6 bases). V lost 5 bases, J lost 0 bases, and 13 bases lay in between. The CDR3 is made up of 15 amino acids. The V gene's germline CDR1 is KGHSH and CDR2 LQKENI. The CDR3 DNA reads TGTGCCAGCTCAAGGGACACGGGGGTGAACACTGAAGCTTTCTTT. It yields the protein CASSRDTGVNTEAFF.

This sequence joins TRBV27 and TRBJ1-6; D call uncertain. The CDR3 spans 14 residues. Germline lookup yields CDR1 MNHEY and CDR2 SMNVEV (reference sequence). V was trimmed by 6 bases and J by 14 bases, leaving 20 bases between them. The chain's CDR3 is CASRVDASVSSLHF. The CDR3 DNA reads as TGTGCCAGCAGGGTCGACGCCTCCGTTTCGTCCCTCCACTTT.

The CDR3 DNA reads TGCAGCGTCACCTTGACACGGAACACTGAAGCTTTCTTT. As protein: CSVTLTRNTEAFF. The chain links TRBV29-1 to TRBJ1-1; no firm D call. Between the trimmed V and J ends, which lost 6 bases and 1 base, there was a span of 12 bases. CDR3 length equals 13 residues. CDR1 and CDR2 (germline): SQVTM, ANQGSEA.

The chain employs TRBV30 and TRBJ2-1; 8 bases fit TRBD2. The CDR3 extends over 15 amino acids. Germline CDR1 GTSNPN, CDR2 SVGIG (reference sequence). With 0 bases clipped from V and 10 bases from J, the junction kept 11 bases outside the gene matches. The CDR3 nucleotides read TGTGCCTGGAGTGTATACGGGGGGGACTTCAGCGAGCAGTTCTTC. It encodes CAWSVYGGDFSEQFF.

The V and J genes are TRBV11-2 and TRBJ2-7, with TRBD2 identical over 8 bases. The CDR3 has 15 residues. The ends lost 2 bases at V and 0 bases at J; junction bases unmatched: 3. Germline CDR1 SGHAT, CDR2 FQNNGV. CDR3 DNA: TGTGCCAGCAGCTTACTAGCGGGCAGCTCCTACGAGCAGTACTTC. Translation gives CASSLLAGSSYEQYF. The full variable domain, with the rest looked up from reference TRBV11-2 and TRBJ2-7, is EAGVAQSPRYKIIEKRQSVAFWCNPISGHATLYWYQQILGQGPKLLIQFQNNGVVDDSQLPKDRFSAERLKGVDSTLKIQPAKLEDSAVYLCASSLLAGSSYEQYFGPGTRLTVT.

The J gene is TRBJ2-5, the V gene TRBV9, with a possible D match to TRBD2 (5 bases). Germline V lookup: CDR1 SGDLS, CDR2 YYNGEE. V lost 0 bases, J lost 5 bases, and 11 bases lay in between. This CDR3 has 14 amino acids. The CDR3 DNA sequence: TGTGCCAGCAGCGTAGCGAGCGGCAGGGAGACCCAGTACTTC. Protein: CASSVASGRETQYF.

The V and J genes are TRBV6-2 or TRBV6-3 and TRBJ1-2, with D unclear. V was clipped by 2 bases and J by 0 bases, with 10 bases between them. Germline assignment: CDR1 MNHEY and CDR2 SVGEGT. The CDR3 has 15 residues. CDR3 sequence: CASSYGAGANYGYTF. The CDR3 nucleotides are TGTGCCAGCAGTTACGGCGCCGGGGCTAACTATGGCTACACCTTC.

The chain has TRBV4-1 and TRBJ2-6; D tentatively reads TRBD1 or TRBD2 (5 bases each). CDR1 is MGHRA, CDR2 YSYEKL, per germline. This CDR3 has 16 amino acids. Trimming left V 1 base short and J 3 bases short, with 10 bases between. The CDR3 loop is CASSQVWGNGANVLTF. CDR3 nucleotide sequence: TGCGCCAGCAGCCAAGTTTGGGGGAATGGGGCCAACGTCCTGACTTTC.

The chain couples TRBV19 to TRBJ2-2, with 12 bases aligning to TRBD2. Germline values: CDR1 LNHDA, CDR2 SQIVND (reference sequence). J gave up 6 bases and V 5 bases, and 4 bases lay outside the gene matches. CDR3 size: 15 residues. The CDR3 sequence is CASSELAGGPGELFF. As DNA, the CDR3 is TGTGCCAGTAGTGAACTAGCGGGGGGCCCCGGGGAGCTGTTTTTT.

V gene TRBV15 combines with J gene TRBJ1-5, with D perhaps TRBD1 (6 bases). Per the germline V gene, CDR1 is LNHNV and CDR2 is YYDKDF (reference sequence). There are 13 residues in the CDR3. V gave up 0 bases and J gave up 11 bases, with 11 bases separating them. CDR3 protein: CATSRDPGVAQHF. As DNA, the CDR3 is TGTGCCACCAGCAGAGATCCAGGGGTGGCCCAGCATTTT.

The rearrangement uses TRBV24-1 and TRBJ2-5; 8 bases line up with TRBD2. V lost 4 bases and J lost 7; bases outside the gene matches: 10. Germline CDR1 and CDR2: KGHDR and SFDVKD. The CDR3 contains 15 residues. The CDR3 DNA is TGTGCCACCAGTGACGAAATTCGGGGGGGGGCGACCCAGTACTTC. Protein product: CATSDEIRGGATQYF.

The chain joins TRBV19 to TRBJ2-2; D gene ambiguous. The CDR3 is made up of 15 amino acids. The V and J ends lost 1 base and 0 bases respectively, with 6 bases between them. CDR1 is LNHDA and CDR2 is SQIVND in the germline V gene (reference sequence). The CDR3 protein is CASSIGAANTGELFF. Here the CDR3 DNA reads TGTGCCAGTAGTATAGGTGCAGCGAACACCGGGGAGCTGTTTTTT.

V gene TRBV27 combines with J gene TRBJ2-7; 7 positions match TRBD1. This CDR3 has 14 amino acids. The germline V gene encodes CDR1 MNHEY and CDR2 SMNVEV (reference sequence). The trim removed 5 bases at V and 2 bases at J, leaving 6 bases unmatched. CDR3 in DNA: TGTGCCAGCAGTCCATTACAGGGGACCTACGAGCAGTACTTC. This sequence encodes CASSPLQGTYEQYF.

The chain employs TRBV7-9 and TRBJ2-7; D remains unclear. The CDR3 length is 10 residues. Between the trimmed V and J ends, which lost 5 bases and 11 bases, there was a span of 10 bases. CDR1 and CDR2 (germline): SEHNR, FQNEAQ (reference sequence). CDR3 DNA sequence: TGTGCCAGCAGCCCCCGCCCCGAGTACTTC. Encoded protein: CASSPRPEYF.

The chain recombines TRBV6-2 or TRBV6-3 with TRBJ2-5, with TRBD1 identical over 7 bases. Germline CDR1 reads MNHEY; CDR2 reads SVGEGT. The CDR3 extends over 16 amino acids. The trim removed 4 bases at V and 5 bases at J, leaving 13 bases unmatched. The CDR3 DNA sequence: TGTGCCAGCAGTTGGGACAGCTCCTATAGGGGGGAGACCCAGTACTTC. Its protein product is CASSWDSSYRGETQYF.

This clone was detected once. The chain is built from TRBV19 and TRBJ2-1, with 7 nucleotides matching TRBD2. The trim removed 5 bases at V and 9 bases at J, leaving 13 bases unmatched. CDR3 length: 15 residues. Germline assignment: CDR1 LNHDA and CDR2 SQIVND (reference sequence). CDR3: CASSRTLADFSEQFF. The CDR3 region has the DNA TGTGCCAGTAGTCGCACGCTAGCGGACTTCAGTGAGCAGTTCTTC.

This chain connects TRBV30 to TRBJ2-5; D may match TRBD1 or TRBD2 (5 bases each). The length of the CDR3 is 14 residues. Trimming shortened V by 4 bases and J by 4 bases, and 16 bases separated the two germline ends. CDR1 GTSNPN and CDR2 SVGIG come from the germline V gene (reference sequence). CDR3 protein: CAWTAGRPSETQYF. The CDR3, as DNA: TGTGCCTGGACGGCAGGGAGACCCTCAGAGACCCAGTACTTC. Looking up the rest from reference TRBV30 and TRBJ2-5 gives the full variable domain: SQTIHQWPATLVQPVGSPLSLECTVEGTSNPNLYWYRQAAGRGLQLLFYSVGIGQISSEVPQNLSASRPQDRQFILSSKKLLLSDSGFYLCAWTAGRPSETQYFGPGTRLLVL.

The rearrangement links TRBV5-1 to TRBJ1-2; D is undetermined. Germline values: CDR1 SGHRS, CDR2 YFSETQ. The V end lost 2 bases, the J end lost 3 bases, and 11 bases lay between the germline ends. The CDR3 totals 14 residues. DNA of the CDR3: TGCGCCAGCAGCTTTACGGGCACCGACTATGGCTACACCTTC. Protein product: CASSFTGTDYGYTF.

J is TRBJ2-5 and V is TRBV5-4, with 10 positions matching TRBD2. Germline lookup yields CDR1 SGHNT and CDR2 YYREEE (reference sequence). The trim removed 1 base at V and 2 bases at J, leaving 2 bases unmatched. The CDR3 is 15 residues long. The chain's CDR3 is CASSLSGGGQETQYF. CDR3 sequence (DNA): TGTGCCAGCAGCTTGAGCGGGGGGGGGCAAGAGACCCAGTACTTC.

The V gene is TRBV5-1, the J gene TRBJ2-1; D is perhaps TRBD1 or TRBD2 (5 bases each). This CDR3 spans 16 amino acids. V was pared by 6 bases and J by 4 bases, with 20 bases between. Germline CDR1 reads SGHRS; CDR2 reads YFSETQ. This CDR3 reads CASTSMLGPQYNEQFF. The DNA for the CDR3 is TGCGCCAGCACCTCGATGCTGGGACCTCAATACAATGAGCAGTTCTTC.